This section outlines one T cell receptor (beta chain) sequence together with its context. As yet, its antigen is unknown. An end of the junction differs from the germline gene, which may be a read error. CDR1 and CDR2 (germline): MNHNS, SASEGT. The CDR3 runs to 13 residues. These data originate in a study of cytomegalovirus exposure and HLA in healthy donors. Study background: Earlier, about 179 million T cells were analyzed, and 117 million unique TCR beta sequences were found among them.

Points from the study as a whole: Earlier analysis found most TCR beta V segments productive about 87% or about 30% of the time. As confirmed in vitro, three CMV-associated chains were specific for CMV antigens. The study labeled 150 or so TCR beta chains cytomegalovirus-associated.

In the PCR, 60 Vbeta and 13 Jbeta primers were used. The repertoire was sequenced with immunoSEQ multiplex PCR; TCRdb's copy has only in-frame clones and lacks some. The data hold more than 70,000 clones, with approximately 67% observed a single time. The rearrangement joins TRBV6-1 to TRBJ1-1, with TRBD1 identical over 7 bases. The sequence came from a man in his forties in good health and CMV-seropositive. Sequencing was done on a sample of PBMCs. The CDR3 DNA reads TGTGCCAGCAGGTTGACAGGGAACGCTGAAGCTTTCTTT. This codes for CASRLTGNAEAFF.